This TCR beta chain was recorded in a study of cytomegalovirus exposure and HLA in healthy donors. The primer mix had 60 Vbeta and 13 Jbeta primers. Libraries were prepared by immunoSEQ multiplex PCR; TCRdb keeps only in-frame clonotypes and omits some of them. The table has some 90,000 clones, approximately 78% seen once. The ends were cut back, 1 base at V and 4 bases at J, with 11 bases in the middle. Germline V gene data show CDR1 as MDHEN and CDR2 as SYDVKM. This CDR3 is 14 amino acids long. The sequence was collected from a male donor in good health and CMV-seropositive. The chain has TRBV28 and TRBJ2-7; D remains unclear. Sequenced: PBMCs. CDR3 loop: CASSLFGQQYEQYF. The CDR3 nucleotides read TGTGCCAGCAGTTTATTTGGGCAGCAGTACGAGCAGTACTTC.